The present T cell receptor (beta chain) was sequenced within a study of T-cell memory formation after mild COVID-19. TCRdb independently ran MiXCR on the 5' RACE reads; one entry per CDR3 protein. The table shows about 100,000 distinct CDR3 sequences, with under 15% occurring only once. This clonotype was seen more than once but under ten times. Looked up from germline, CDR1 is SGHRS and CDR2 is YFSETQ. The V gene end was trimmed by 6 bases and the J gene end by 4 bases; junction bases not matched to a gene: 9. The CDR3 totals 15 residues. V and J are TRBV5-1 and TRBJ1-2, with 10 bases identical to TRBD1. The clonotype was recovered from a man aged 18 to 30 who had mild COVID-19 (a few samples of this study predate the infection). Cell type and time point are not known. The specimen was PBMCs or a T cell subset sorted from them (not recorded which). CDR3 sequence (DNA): TGCGCCAGCAACCCCGGGACAGGGGTTCCCTATGGCTACACCTTC. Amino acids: CASNPGTGVPYGYTF.